These 30 T cell receptor beta chains came from one sample sequenced in a study of blood T cells in healthy people across ages. Primed by a sample-barcoded 5' primer and a J-beta primer mix, a second PCR proceeded for about 6 to 12 cycles. TCRdb passed the 5' RACE reads through MiXCR, listing each CDR3 protein once. This table holds roughly 1.9 million distinct CDR3 sequences, about two fifths found once. Sequencing used blood. These receptors were obtained from a human donor in good health.

The V call is TRBV5-1, the J call TRBJ2-2; tentatively, D is TRBD1 or TRBD2 (5 bases each). V gave up 3 bases and J gave up 5 bases, with 14 bases separating them. The germline gives CDR1 SGHRS, CDR2 YFSETQ. The CDR3 has 15 residues. The CDR3 loop reads CASSSRDGWTGELFF. The DNA for the CDR3 is TGCGCCAGCAGCTCCCGGGACGGATGGACCGGGGAGCTGTTTTTT.

The gene calls are TRBV7-2 and TRBJ2-3; the D gene is possibly TRBD2 (6 bases). CDR1 is SGHTA and CDR2 is FQGNSA in the germline V gene. The germline V and J ends were trimmed by 1 base and 2 bases, with 13 bases remaining between them. The CDR3 is 16 residues long. CDR3: CASSLVGGWITDTQYF. The CDR3 DNA follows: TGTGCCAGCAGCTTAGTCGGGGGATGGATCACAGATACGCAGTATTTT.

The rearrangement links TRBV5-1 to TRBJ2-5, with D tentatively TRBD1 (6 bases). Trimming removed 0 bases at V and 11 bases at J, with 23 bases between. Germline loops: CDR1 SGHRS, CDR2 YFSETQ. This CDR3 spans 16 amino acids. The CDR3 loop is CASSLARTESSNEQYF. In DNA, the CDR3 is TGCGCCAGCAGCTTGGCCCGGACAGAGTCTTCCAATGAGCAGTACTTC.

This clonotype turned up a few times. The chain combines TRBV5-5 with TRBJ1-1; no clear D. CDR3 length equals 14 residues. The V end lost 5 bases, the J end lost 3 bases, and 14 bases lay between the germline ends. Per germline, CDR1 SGHKS and CDR2 YYEKEE (reference sequence). The CDR3 loop reads CASSFSWGDTEAFF. CDR3 nucleotides: TGTGCCAGCAGTTTCTCATGGGGAGACACTGAAGCTTTCTTT.

Ten or more counts support this clonotype. V and J are TRBV7-2 and TRBJ2-5; 9 bases are a match to TRBD1. The trim removed 3 bases at V and 5 bases at J, leaving 7 bases unmatched. The germline gives CDR1 SGHTA, CDR2 FQGNSA. There are 15 residues in the CDR3. CDR3 in DNA: TGTGCCAGCAGCTTCGAGGGGACAGGGTGGGAGACCCAGTACTTC. Protein product: CASSFEGTGWETQYF.

Only a few counts were recorded for this clonotype. This rearrangement joins TRBV28 to TRBJ2-5; TRBD1 matches 12 bases. The J call may be incorrect, as the DNA end agrees better with TRBJ2-7. The CDR3 loop spans 12 amino acids. Germline CDR1 MDHEN, CDR2 SYDVKM. CDR3 nucleotide sequence: TGTGCCAGTGGGACAGGGGGCAACGAGCAGTACTTC. Translated, it gives CASGTGGNEQYF.

This chain joins TRBV11-2 and TRBJ1-2; 12 positions match TRBD1. The CDR3 has 15 residues. V lost 0 bases to trimming and J lost 8 bases; unmatched junction nucleotides: 4. Germline loops: CDR1 SGHAT, CDR2 FQNNGV. The CDR3 loop reads CASSLDKGTGGGYTF. CDR3 coding DNA: TGTGCCAGCAGCTTAGACAAGGGGACAGGGGGCGGCTACACCTTC.

This clonotype has a handful of counts. The gene calls are TRBV4-3 and TRBJ2-3; 13 bases are a match to TRBD2. J gave up 0 bases and V 3 bases, and 3 bases lay outside the gene matches. CDR3 size: 17 residues. The germline gives CDR1 LGHNA, CDR2 YSLEER. The CDR3 DNA is TGCGCCAGCAGCCACGGACTAGCGGGGGCGAGCACAGATACGCAGTATTTT. Its protein is CASSHGLAGASTDTQYF.

The rearrangement joins TRBV6-2 or TRBV6-3 to TRBJ2-3; D might be TRBD2 (5 bases). Germline V CDR1 and CDR2: MNHEY, SVGEGT. The CDR3 spans 14 residues. Deletions cut 7 bases from V and 3 bases from J, with 14 bases between. The CDR3: CASIARDPTDTQYF. The CDR3 DNA is TGTGCCAGCATCGCCCGGGATCCTACAGATACGCAGTATTTT.

The chain joins TRBV10-3 to TRBJ1-1; D ambiguous. The germline gives CDR1 ENHRY, CDR2 SYGVKD. This CDR3 spans 15 amino acids. V was trimmed by 0 bases and J by 2 bases, leaving 10 bases between them. CDR3 in amino acids: CAISESRGSNTEAFF. In DNA form, the CDR3 reads TGTGCCATCAGTGAGTCGCGAGGATCCAACACTGAAGCTTTCTTT.

Only a few counts were recorded for this clonotype. CDR3 sequence reads: CASSVELAGGPRDTQYF. The CDR3 bases are TGTGCCAGCAGCGTAGAACTAGCGGGGGGGCCTCGCGATACGCAGTATTTT. The gene calls are TRBV9 and TRBJ2-3; 13 positions match TRBD2. CDR1 and CDR2 from the germline V gene are SGDLS and YYNGEE. The CDR3 spans 17 residues. V shed 0 bases and J 6 bases; nucleotides not matched to a gene: 7.

The rearrangement joins TRBV7-2 to TRBJ2-1, with TRBD1 matching 7 bases. With 5 bases clipped from V and 7 bases from J, the junction kept 11 bases outside the gene matches. Germline lookup yields CDR1 SGHTA and CDR2 FQGNSA. This CDR3 has 15 residues. The CDR3 here is CASSPRQGKGNEQFF. In DNA, the CDR3 is TGTGCCAGCAGCCCCAGACAGGGTAAGGGTAATGAGCAGTTCTTC.

Only one count was recorded for this clonotype. The chain is built from TRBV29-1 and TRBJ2-2; D possibly corresponds to TRBD1 (6 bases). This CDR3 has 12 amino acids. In germline, CDR1 is SQVTM, CDR2 ANQGSEA. Trimming shortened V by 5 bases and J by 6 bases, and 10 bases separated the two germline ends. The CDR3 nucleotides read TGCAGCGTTTCCAGGGGACCCGGGGAGCTGTTTTTT. This encodes CSVSRGPGELFF.

J is TRBJ2-7 and V is TRBV28; 7 bases are a match to TRBD2. Germline-derived CDR1 and CDR2 are MDHEN and SYDVKM. V lost 6 bases, J lost 6 bases, and 11 bases stayed unmatched. There are 14 residues in the CDR3. The CDR3 here is CASRGPGGGVEQYF. In nucleotides, the CDR3 is TGTGCCAGCAGGGGCCCCGGGGGAGGGGTCGAGCAGTACTTC.

This clonotype showed up just once. V is TRBV3-1 and J is TRBJ2-5; no definite D call. This CDR3 has 13 amino acids. The V gene's germline CDR1 is LGHDT and CDR2 YNNKEL (reference sequence). V was shortened by 0 bases and J by 5 bases, with 7 bases between the two germline ends. CDR3 protein: CASSQEHQETQYF. The CDR3 region has the DNA TGTGCCAGCAGCCAAGAGCATCAGGAGACCCAGTACTTC.

As concerns this clonotype: One junction end disagrees with the germline gene, perhaps due to a read error. The chain couples TRBV7-6 to TRBJ2-1, with 7 bases matching TRBD2. The CDR3 extends over 14 amino acids. Germline V gene sequence: CDR1 SGHVS, CDR2 FNYEAQ. CDR3 sequence: CASSGGSSYNKQFF. Written as DNA, the CDR3 is TGTGCCAGCTCGGGGGGAAGCTCCTACAATAAGCAGTTCTTC. Together with reference TRBV7-6 and TRBJ2-1, the CDR3 gives the full variable domain: GAGVSQSPRYKVTKRGQDVALRCDPISGHVSLYWYRQALGQGPEFLTYFNYEAQQDKSGLPNDRFSAERPEGSISTLTIQRTEQRDSAMYRCASSGGSSYNKQFFGPGTRLTVL.

This clonotype has a single count. The junction departs from the called germline gene at one end, perhaps through a read error. J is TRBJ2-3 and V is TRBV20-1; tentatively, D is TRBD2 (6 bases). This CDR3 has 15 residues. CDR1 and CDR2 (germline): DFQATT, SNEGSKA (reference sequence). CDR3 nucleotide sequence: TGCGGTGCTTCCCCGTTCGGAGGGGCAGGGGATACGCAGTATTTT. This translates into CGASPFGGAGDTQYF.

As to this clonotype: A single base separates this from a much larger clone, so it may be a read error. The rearrangement uses TRBV9 and TRBJ2-4, with D perhaps TRBD1 (7 bases). This CDR3 is 13 amino acids long. CDR1 is SGDLS and CDR2 is YYNGEE in the germline V gene. CDR3 loop: CAGSPRTGGEQYF. The CDR3 DNA reads as TGTGCCGGCAGCCCCCGGACAGGCGGGGAGCAGTACTTC.

This clonotype was observed a handful of times. The CDR3, as DNA: TGCAGTGCCCCGACGCGAGACTATGGCTACACCTTC. The encoded protein is CSAPTRDYGYTF. The chain recombines TRBV20-1 with TRBJ1-2; no definite D call. The CDR3 contains 12 residues. V was trimmed by 6 bases and J by 3 bases, leaving 11 bases between them. In germline, CDR1 is DFQATT, CDR2 SNEGSKA (reference sequence).

The CDR3 DNA reads TGTGCCAGCAGCCAAGAGACGGCAGGCGCAAATGAGCAGTTCTTC. Translated: CASSQETAGANEQFF. J is TRBJ2-7 and V is TRBV3-1, with D unclear. The J call may not be correct, given that the DNA end is closer to TRBJ2-1. Germline CDR1 LGHDT, CDR2 YNNKEL (reference sequence). CDR3 length equals 15 residues.

This clonotype was seen a few times. V is TRBV7-2 and J is TRBJ2-1; D may be TRBD1 or TRBD2 (5 bases each). Germline values: CDR1 SGHTA, CDR2 FQGNSA. The V and J ends lost 4 bases and 7 bases respectively, with 11 bases between them. CDR3 length equals 13 residues. The CDR3 DNA is TGTGCCAGCAGCTCTCGAGGGGAAAATGAGCAGTTCTTC. Protein product: CASSSRGENEQFF.

This clonotype was counted between two and nine times. J is TRBJ1-2 and V is TRBV20-1, with 8 nucleotides matching TRBD1. Looked up from germline, CDR1 is DFQATT and CDR2 is SNEGSKA (reference sequence). J was trimmed by 5 bases and V by 7 bases; bases with no gene match: 6. This CDR3 is built from 12 residues. For the CDR3, the DNA is TGCAGTGTCACGGACAGGGCTTATGGCTACACCTTC. Residues: CSVTDRAYGYTF.

V usage is TRBV5-4 and J usage is TRBJ1-1, with D maybe TRBD1 (6 bases). V gave up 3 bases and J gave up 3 bases, with 12 bases separating them. The germline V gene encodes CDR1 SGHNT and CDR2 YYREEE (reference sequence). The CDR3 extends over 14 amino acids. Here the CDR3 DNA reads TGTGCCAGCAGCTCAGGGGCGCGGGACACTGAAGCTTTCTTT. The encoded protein is CASSSGARDTEAFF.

This clonotype was seen a few times. The CDR3 DNA reads TGTGCCAGCAGCTTAGGGGACACGAGAGAGCAGTACTTC. Protein: CASSLGDTREQYF. V is TRBV7-2 and J is TRBJ2-7; tentatively, D is TRBD1 (6 bases). Germline V gene data show CDR1 as SGHTA and CDR2 as FQGNSA. CDR3 length equals 13 residues. V was trimmed by 1 base and J by 7 bases, leaving 11 bases between them.

This chain joins TRBV7-2 and TRBJ1-1; D is perhaps TRBD1 (5 bases). Germline V gene lookup returns CDR1 SGHTA and CDR2 FQGNSA. The CDR3 is 14 residues long. Trimming removed 5 bases at V and 6 bases at J, with 16 bases between. The CDR3 protein is CASSLSPRDAEAFF. The CDR3 nucleotides read TGTGCCAGCAGCCTAAGCCCCAGGGACGCTGAAGCTTTCTTT.

The V call is TRBV28, the J call TRBJ1-4; the D is unclear. Trimming removed 7 bases from V and 2 bases from J, with 11 bases in between. Germline lookup yields CDR1 MDHEN and CDR2 SYDVKM. This CDR3 region has 14 residues. The CDR3 sequence: CASTSGPTNEKLFF. The CDR3 coding sequence is TGTGCCAGCACCTCCGGCCCGACTAATGAAAAACTGTTTTTT.

This chain links TRBV7-2 with TRBJ1-2, with 12 bases lining up with TRBD1. There are 17 residues in the CDR3. J was trimmed by 4 bases and V by 1 base; bases with no gene match: 7. Germline V gives CDR1 SGHTA, CDR2 FQGNSA. The CDR3 bases are TGTGCCAGCAGCTTAGTGGGACAGGGGGCGGATGGCTATGGCTACACCTTC. It translates to CASSLVGQGADGYGYTF.

The chain is built from TRBV12-3 or TRBV12-4 and TRBJ2-7; 8 bases align to TRBD1. The J segment lost 6 bases and the V segment lost 2 bases, leaving 9 bases of the junction unmatched. The CDR3 contains 15 residues. As DNA, the CDR3 is TGTGCCAGCAGTTTACGGACCGGGACAGGTTCCGAGCAGTACTTC. Its translation is CASSLRTGTGSEQYF.

The chain is built from TRBV6-2 or TRBV6-3 and TRBJ2-7; D may correspond to TRBD1 or TRBD2 (5 bases each). Between the trimmed V and J ends, which lost 6 bases and 3 bases, there was a span of 15 bases. The CDR3 spans 14 residues. CDR1 and CDR2 from the germline V gene are MNHEY and SVGEGT. The CDR3 DNA reads as TGTGCCAGCAGGGGGGACCAAGGTATCTACGAGCAGTACTTC. This gives the protein CASRGDQGIYEQYF.

This clonotype was counted a single time. This chain uses TRBV28 with TRBJ1-6; no definite D call. This CDR3 contains 12 residues. CDR1 and CDR2 from the germline V gene are MDHEN and SYDVKM. Trimming shortened V by 8 bases and J by 7 bases, and 9 bases separated the two germline ends. The CDR3: CASRAANSPLHF. CDR3 nucleotides: TGTGCCAGCCGGGCCGCGAATTCACCCCTCCACTTT.